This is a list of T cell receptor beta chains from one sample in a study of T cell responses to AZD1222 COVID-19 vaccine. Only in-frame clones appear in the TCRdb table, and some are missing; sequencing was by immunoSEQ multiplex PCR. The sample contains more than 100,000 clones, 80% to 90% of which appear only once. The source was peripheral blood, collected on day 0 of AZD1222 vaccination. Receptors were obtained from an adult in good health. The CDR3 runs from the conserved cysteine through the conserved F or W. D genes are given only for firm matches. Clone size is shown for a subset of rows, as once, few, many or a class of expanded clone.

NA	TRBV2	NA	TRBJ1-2	TGTGCCAGCAGTGGAGTTGGCAGGGCCTATGGCTACACCTTC	CASSGVGRAYGYTF
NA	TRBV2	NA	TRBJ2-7	TGTGCCAGCAGACCGGACACCTACGAGCAGTACTTC	CASRPDTYEQYF
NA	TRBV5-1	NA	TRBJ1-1	TGCGCCAGCAGCTTGGTGGGGGGCGCGGGCACTGAAGCTTTCTTT	CASSLVGGAGTEAFF
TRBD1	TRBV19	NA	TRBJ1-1	TGTGCCAGTAGAAAGCCGGGACAGGGATCGATTGACACTGAAGCTTTCTTT	CASRKPGQGSIDTEAFF
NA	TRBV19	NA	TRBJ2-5	TGTGCCAGTAGTACTTACCGGGACACCTGGGGAGAGACCCAGTACTTC	CASSTYRDTWGETQYF
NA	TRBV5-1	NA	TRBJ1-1	TGCGCCAGCAGCTTGGTAGGAGCGAACACTGAAGCTTTCTTT	CASSLVGANTEAFF
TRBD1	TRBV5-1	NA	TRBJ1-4	TGCGCCAGCAGCTCTACAGGGGTTGGTGAAAAACTGTTTTTT	CASSSTGVGEKLFF
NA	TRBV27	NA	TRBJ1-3	TGTGCCAGCAGTTTAAGGTTTTCAGGAAACACCATATATTTT	CASSLRFSGNTIYF
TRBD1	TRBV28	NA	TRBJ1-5	TGTGCCAGCAGTTCCCGACAGGGTTCGGAGCCCCAGCATTTT	CASSSRQGSEPQHF
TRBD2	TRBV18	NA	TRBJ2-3	TGTGCCAGCTCACCCTCTAGCGGAGGGGTCACAGATACGCAGTATTTT	CASSPSSGGVTDTQYF
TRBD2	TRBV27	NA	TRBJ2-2	TGTGCCAGCAGTTTAGGGAGGGCCTGGACCGGGGAGCTGTTTTTT	CASSLGRAWTGELFF
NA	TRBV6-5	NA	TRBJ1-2	TGTGCCAGCAGTTACTCGTCGGGGGGAGGCTATGGCTACACCTTC	CASSYSSGGGYGYTF
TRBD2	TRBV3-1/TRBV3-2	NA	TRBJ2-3	TGTGCCAGCAGGGTCGACGGGAGGGGCACAGATACGCAGTATTTT	CASRVDGRGTDTQYF
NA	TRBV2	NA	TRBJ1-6	TGTGCCAGCAAGGGAACCGAAGAACCCCACTTT	CASKGTEEPHF
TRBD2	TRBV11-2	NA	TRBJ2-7	TGTGCCAGCAGATCGGGACTACGCGAGCAGTACTTC	CASRSGLREQYF
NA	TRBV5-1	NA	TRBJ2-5	TGCGCCAGCAACGGGGGTTGGGATCCCAACCAAGAGACCCAGTACTTC	CASNGGWDPNQETQYF
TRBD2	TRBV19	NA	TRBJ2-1	TGTGCCAGTAGTGTATCCGGGACTAGGGGAGTTGAGCAGTTCTTC	CASSVSGTRGVEQFF
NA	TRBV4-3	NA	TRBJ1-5	TGCGCCAGCAGCCTAAATGCAGGCCAGCCCCAGCATTTT	CASSLNAGQPQHF
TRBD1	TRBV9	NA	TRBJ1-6	TGTGCCAGCAGCGTAGAAACAGGGGTGGGTTCACCCCTCCACTTT	CASSVETGVGSPLHF
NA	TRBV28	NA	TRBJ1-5	TGTGCCAGCAGTTTGTTCGTGAGCAATCAGCCCCAGCATTTT	CASSLFVSNQPQHF
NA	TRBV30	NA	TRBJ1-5	TGTGCCTGGAGTATGGGGACCTATAGCAATCAGCCCCAGCATTTT	CAWSMGTYSNQPQHF
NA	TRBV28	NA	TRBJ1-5	TGTGCCAGCAGTTCCCCGGATTCTCAGCCCCAGCATTTT	CASSSPDSQPQHF
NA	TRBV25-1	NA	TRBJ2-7	TGTGCCAGCAGTGAATCGTTGGTTCCGATTGGAGAGCAGTACTTC	CASSESLVPIGEQYF
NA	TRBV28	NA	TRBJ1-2	TGTGCCAGCAGTCCGCAGACCTATGGCTACACCTTC	CASSPQTYGYTF
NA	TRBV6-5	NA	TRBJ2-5	TGTGCCAGCAGTTACTCGGAGGTGAGCAGGGAGACCCAGTACTTC	CASSYSEVSRETQYF
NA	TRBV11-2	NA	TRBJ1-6	TGTGCCAGCAGCCCAGGCCGGGGTCAAAAACCGAATTCACCCCTCCACTTT	CASSPGRGQKPNSPLHF
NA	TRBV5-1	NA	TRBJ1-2	TGCGCCAGCAGCTTGGGGGCAGGGGACTATGGCTACACCTTC	CASSLGAGDYGYTF
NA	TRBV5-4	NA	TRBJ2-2	TGTGCCAGCAGCTTGGAGGCTCGGGGGCTAGCCGGGGAGCTGTTTTTT	CASSLEARGLAGELFF
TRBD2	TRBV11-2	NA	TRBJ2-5	TGTGCCAGCAGCCCGGGACTAGCTAAAGAGACCCAGTACTTC	CASSPGLAKETQYF
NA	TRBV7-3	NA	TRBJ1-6	TGTGCCAGCAGCTCCGACGGAATGATTAATTCACCCCTCCACTTT	CASSSDGMINSPLHF
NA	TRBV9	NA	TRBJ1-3	TGTGCCAGCAGCTTAACTCCGGACGCCTCTGGAAACACCATATATTTT	CASSLTPDASGNTIYF
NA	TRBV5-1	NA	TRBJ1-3	TGCGCCAGCAGCTTGGTTTGGGGGCAGCTCGGTTCTGGAAACACCATATATTTT	CASSLVWGQLGSGNTIYF
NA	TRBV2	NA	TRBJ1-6	TGTGCCAGCCGCCGTACGGTGAATTCACCCCTCCACTTT	CASRRTVNSPLHF
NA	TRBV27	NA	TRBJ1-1	TGTGCCAGCAGGGCGCTCGGGGCGCGAACTGAAGCTTTCTTT	CASRALGARTEAFF
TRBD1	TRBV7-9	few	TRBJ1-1	TGTGCCAGCAGCTTAGTGGGCAGGGGGCTGTTTAAGACTGAAGCTTTCTTT	CASSLVGRGLFKTEAFF
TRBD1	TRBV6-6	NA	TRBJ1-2	TGTGCCAGCAGTTACGGGGGGACAGGGGACTATGGCTACACCTTC	CASSYGGTGDYGYTF
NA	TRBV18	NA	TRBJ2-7	TGTGCCAGCTCTCCTGAGGGCTACGAGCAGTACTTC	CASSPEGYEQYF
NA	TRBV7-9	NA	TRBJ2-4	TGTGCCAGCAGCTTAGGGGGACCGCAGGACATTCAGTACTTC	CASSLGGPQDIQYF
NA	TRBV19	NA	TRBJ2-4	TGTGCCAGTAGTATAGTCAGGCTTGACATTCAGTACTTC	CASSIVRLDIQYF
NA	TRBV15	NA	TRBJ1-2	TGTGCCACCAGCAGAGCCGCGGGGCCGGGCTATGGCTACACCTTC	CATSRAAGPGYGYTF
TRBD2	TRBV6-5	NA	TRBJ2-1	TGTGCCAGCAGTTCGGGGTCGGGGGGTCCCTACAATGAGCAGTTCTTC	CASSSGSGGPYNEQFF
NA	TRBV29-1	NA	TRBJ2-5	TGCAGCGTTGTGGGCAATGGGGAGACCCAGTACTTC	CSVVGNGETQYF
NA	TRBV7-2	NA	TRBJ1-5	TGTGCCAGCAGCTTAAGTAACAATCAGCCCCAGCATTTT	CASSLSNNQPQHF
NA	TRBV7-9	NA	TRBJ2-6	TGTGCCAGCAGCTTTCTTCCGTTCTCTGGGGCCAACGTCCTGACTTTC	CASSFLPFSGANVLTF
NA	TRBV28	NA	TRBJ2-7	TGTGCCAGCAGTTTGGAGCAGGGGGGCTACGAGCAGTACTTC	CASSLEQGGYEQYF
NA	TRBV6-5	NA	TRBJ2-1	TGTGCCAGCCACTACCAGGACGGGAATGAGCAGTTCTTC	CASHYQDGNEQFF
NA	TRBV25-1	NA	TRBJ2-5	TGTGCCAGCAACGGAAGGGTCATGGAGACCCAGTACTTC	CASNGRVMETQYF
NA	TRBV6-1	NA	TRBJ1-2	TGTGCCAGCAGTGAAGCGAACAGGGCCTATGGCTACACCTTC	CASSEANRAYGYTF
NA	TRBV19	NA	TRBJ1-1	TGTGCCAGTAGGCGGAGCACTGAAGCTTTCTTT	CASRRSTEAFF